Shown below are 24 T cell receptor beta chains from a single sample sequenced in a study of shared clonotypes between healthy human individuals. This table comes from immunoSEQ multiplex PCR, and its TCRdb copy is limited to in-frame clones, with some not included. Among some 1.5 million clones listed, 98% were seen once. The sequenced material came from naive CD4+ T cells sorted from blood. Subset here: CD45RA+ positively selected. Every receptor here comes from a man aged 30 to 45 in good health.

The chain couples TRBV30 to TRBJ2-7; D is unresolved. Germline V gene sequence: CDR1 GTSNPN, CDR2 SVGIG (reference sequence). CDR3 length: 11 residues. The germline V and J ends were trimmed by 1 base and 7 bases, with 8 bases remaining between them. The CDR3 here is CAWSGNEEQYF. The CDR3 coding sequence is TGTGCCTGGAGTGGTAACGAAGAGCAGTACTTC.

V is TRBV5-4 and J is TRBJ2-7, with 10 bases matching TRBD2. Per the germline V gene, CDR1 is SGHNT and CDR2 is YYREEE (reference sequence). With 0 bases clipped from V and 0 bases from J, the junction kept 3 bases outside the gene matches. The CDR3 sequence is 16 residues long. The CDR3: CASSLVASGGSYEQYF. The CDR3 bases are TGTGCCAGCAGCTTGGTAGCTAGCGGGGGCTCCTACGAGCAGTACTTC. Complete variable domain (other parts from reference TRBV5-4 and TRBJ2-7): ETGVTQSPTHLIKTRGQQVTLRCSSQSGHNTVSWYQQALGQGPQFIFQYYREEENGRGNFPPRFSGLQFPNYSSELNVNALELDDSALYLCASSLVASGGSYEQYFGPGTRLTVT.

Comments on this clone: One end of the junction varies from germline; a read error may be responsible. This chain uses TRBV7-7 with TRBJ2-3; D is uncertain. Per germline, CDR1 SSHAT and CDR2 FNYEAQ (reference sequence). The CDR3 runs to 14 residues. CDR3 sequence (DNA): TGTGCTAGCAGCTTAAGGCAGGAAACAGATACGCAGTATTTT. It encodes CASSLRQETDTQYF. Based on the CDR3 plus reference TRBV7-7 and TRBJ2-3, the full variable domain is GAGVSQSPRYKVTKRGQDVTLRCDPISSHATLYWYQQALGQGPEFLTYFNYEAQPDKSGLPSDRFSAERPEGSISTLTIQRTEQRDSAMYRCASSLRQETDTQYFGPGTRLTVL.

As to this clone: Within the sample, other DNA sequences also encode this same CDR3. The rearrangement uses TRBV5-1 and TRBJ2-7; TRBD1 matches 10 bases. This CDR3 contains 15 residues. Trimming removed 4 bases from V and 2 bases from J; junction bases left unmatched: 6. The germline CDR1 and CDR2 sequences are SGHRS and YFSETQ. The CDR3 coding sequence is TGCGCCAGCAGCCCCGGGGACAGGGGACCCTACGAGCAGTACTTC. This sequence encodes CASSPGDRGPYEQYF. The full variable domain, its missing parts supplied by reference TRBV5-1 and TRBJ2-7, is KAGVTQTPRYLIKTRGQQVTLSCSPISGHRSVSWYQQTPGQGLQFLFEYFSETQRNKGNFPGRFSGRQFSNSRSEMNVSTLELGDSALYLCASSPGDRGPYEQYFGPGTRLTVT.

The CDR3 DNA sequence: TGCGCCAGCAGCTTGGGAACGGTGGGACCCTACAATGAGCAGTTCTTC. This translates into CASSLGTVGPYNEQFF. The gene calls are TRBV5-1 and TRBJ2-1; TRBD1 or TRBD2 may be the D gene (5 bases each). This CDR3 comprises 16 residues. V was cut by 0 bases and J by 2 bases, with 12 bases left in between. Germline CDR1 and CDR2: SGHRS and YFSETQ. Based on the CDR3 plus reference TRBV5-1 and TRBJ2-1, the full variable domain is KAGVTQTPRYLIKTRGQQVTLSCSPISGHRSVSWYQQTPGQGLQFLFEYFSETQRNKGNFPGRFSGRQFSNSRSEMNVSTLELGDSALYLCASSLGTVGPYNEQFFGPGTRLTVL.

The V call is TRBV27, the J call TRBJ2-7, with D hard to call. The CDR3 runs to 16 residues. Germline CDR1 reads MNHEY; CDR2 reads SMNVEV (reference sequence). V lost 4 bases, J lost 2 bases, and 18 bases lay in between. The CDR3 here is CASSSLPRTGPYEQYF. The CDR3 DNA is TGTGCCAGCAGTTCCCTCCCTCGGACCGGACCCTACGAGCAGTACTTC.

The genes are TRBV7-7 and TRBJ1-5; tentatively, D is TRBD1 (5 bases). V was trimmed by 5 bases and J by 3 bases, leaving 17 bases between them. Germline CDR1 reads SSHAT; CDR2 reads FNYEAQ (reference sequence). The CDR3 is 16 residues long. The CDR3 is CASSLRGGTDNQPQHF. Written as DNA, the CDR3 is TGTGCCAGCAGCCTAAGAGGCGGGACGGACAATCAGCCCCAGCATTTT. The full variable domain, rest sourced from reference TRBV7-7 and TRBJ1-5, is GAGVSQSPRYKVTKRGQDVTLRCDPISSHATLYWYQQALGQGPEFLTYFNYEAQPDKSGLPSDRFSAERPEGSISTLTIQRTEQRDSAMYRCASSLRGGTDNQPQHFGDGTRLSIL.

This chain uses TRBV7-2 with TRBJ1-2, with D unclear. The CDR3 is made up of 14 amino acids. V lost 5 bases and J lost 4, with 14 bases in between. The V gene's germline CDR1 is SGHTA and CDR2 FQGNSA. The CDR3 here is CASSQARQLYGYTF. In nucleotides, the CDR3 is TGTGCCAGCAGCCAGGCACGGCAGCTCTATGGCTACACCTTC.

This clone was seen a single time. The chain links TRBV7-9 to TRBJ2-7; D is unresolved. Germline lookup yields CDR1 SEHNR and CDR2 FQNEAQ (reference sequence). The CDR3 is 15 amino acids. Trimming pared 7 bases from V and 5 bases from J, leaving 21 bases between. DNA of the CDR3: TGTGCCAGCACCCCTTTAGTTCCCCCCTTCCACGAGCAGTACTTC. Translating it yields CASTPLVPPFHEQYF.

The rearrangement joins TRBV2 to TRBJ1-2; 9 bases map to TRBD1. With V trimmed by 7 bases and J by 8 bases, 11 bases remained unmatched. There are 14 residues in the CDR3. Germline-derived CDR1 and CDR2 are SNHLY and FYNNEI. The CDR3 nucleotides read TGTGCCAGCAAAGGGACAGGGTTGCCTTGGGGCTACACCTTC. The encoded protein is CASKGTGLPWGYTF.

V is TRBV6-1 and J is TRBJ2-7; tentatively, D is TRBD1 (6 bases). Trimming pared 4 bases from V and 5 bases from J, leaving 21 bases between. CDR3 length: 16 amino acids. Germline CDR1 is MNHNS and CDR2 is SASEGT. DNA of the CDR3: TGTGCCAGCAGTGCACAGGGAAGAGTCTTGAGGCACGAGCAGTACTTC. It encodes CASSAQGRVLRHEQYF.

The V and J genes are TRBV18 and TRBJ2-5, with a tentative D call TRBD1 (6 bases). CDR1 and CDR2 (germline): KGHSH, LQKENI. CDR3 length: 14 amino acids. The V end was cut by 2 bases, the J end by 5 bases, with 12 bases between. DNA for the CDR3: TGTGCCAGCTCACCAAGTCCAGGGGTGGAGACCCAGTACTTC. It yields the protein CASSPSPGVETQYF. Full variable domain (remainder filled in from reference TRBV18 and TRBJ2-5): NAGVMQNPRHLVRRRGQEARLRCSPMKGHSHVYWYRQLPEEGLKFMVYLQKENIIDESGMPKERFSAEFPKEGPSILRIQQVVRGDSAAYFCASSPSPGVETQYFGPGTRLLVL.

About this clone: An end of the junction does not agree with germline; a read error may underlie this. The rearrangement links TRBV6-5 to TRBJ2-3; no reliable D call. The V gene's germline CDR1 is MNHEY and CDR2 SVGAGI. The CDR3 loop spans 12 amino acids. CDR3 protein: CASSPTRRVAHF. The CDR3 bases are TGTGCCAGCAGCCCAACTCGCCGGGTCGCACATTTT.

This chain connects TRBV11-2 to TRBJ2-5; D remains ambiguous. Deletions cut 1 base from V and 9 bases from J, with 15 bases between. This CDR3 has 14 residues. Germline CDR1 is SGHAT and CDR2 is FQNNGV. The CDR3 DNA follows: TGTGCCAGCAGCTTAGGGCTGCGGAGTTCATCCCAGTACTTC. Protein product: CASSLGLRSSSQYF.

This chain connects TRBV11-2 to TRBJ1-1, with 7 bases matching TRBD1. Germline V lookup: CDR1 SGHAT, CDR2 FQNNGV. Trimming at V came to 5 bases and at J to 9 bases, leaving 21 bases not matched to a gene. The CDR3 runs 17 residues. The CDR3 nucleotides are TGTGCCAGCAGCACAATTACGTCGACAGGGTTATATTTCAAAGCTTTCTTT. Translated, it gives CASSTITSTGLYFKAFF.

About this clone itself: The sample contains more than one DNA sequence encoding this CDR3. The gene calls are TRBV5-5 and TRBJ2-7, with a tentative D call TRBD1 (6 bases). The CDR3 covers 14 residues. V gave up 1 base and J gave up 1 base, with 9 bases separating them. Germline V lookup: CDR1 SGHKS, CDR2 YYEKEE (reference sequence). The CDR3 spells CASSLTGSSYEQYF. CDR3 DNA sequence: TGTGCCAGCAGCTTGACAGGGAGTTCCTACGAGCAGTACTTC.

The CDR3 DNA follows: TGTGCCCGCAATCAGCCCCAGCATTTT. This codes for CARNQPQHF. The chain couples TRBV7-4 to TRBJ1-5; no definite D call. V lost 11 bases and J lost 2, with 1 base in between. CDR1 and CDR2 from the germline V gene are SGHVT and SQSDAQ. This CDR3 has 9 residues.

The chain has TRBV28 and TRBJ1-2; 7 nucleotides align to TRBD1. V gave up 1 base and J gave up 4 bases; unmatched junction bases: 9. The CDR3 spans 16 residues. Looked up from germline, CDR1 is MDHEN and CDR2 is SYDVKM. This CDR3 reads CASSLSVFGTVYGYTF. CDR3 DNA sequence: TGTGCCAGCAGTTTATCAGTTTTTGGGACAGTCTATGGCTACACCTTC.

With regard to this clone: Within the sample, other DNA sequences also encode this same CDR3. The rearrangement uses TRBV5-1 and TRBJ1-4, with D possibly matching TRBD1 (5 bases). This CDR3 contains 14 residues. Trimming removed 4 bases from V and 4 bases from J, with 11 bases in between. Germline CDR1 SGHRS, CDR2 YFSETQ. CDR3 protein: CASSLGTLNEKLFF. In DNA, the CDR3 is TGCGCCAGCAGCCTGGGGACCCTTAATGAAAAACTGTTTTTT.

The chain combines TRBV7-9 with TRBJ2-4; unclear D gene. The ends were cut back, 1 base at V and 8 bases at J, with 18 bases in the middle. CDR1 and CDR2 from the germline V gene are SEHNR and FQNEAQ (reference sequence). CDR3 length equals 16 residues. The CDR3 loop is CASSLGPRRGVDIQYF. The CDR3 DNA is TGTGCCAGCAGCTTAGGACCACGCCGAGGCGTCGACATTCAGTACTTC.

This chain links TRBV18 with TRBJ2-1; 8 bases align to TRBD2. J lost 7 bases, V lost 4 bases, and 9 bases had no gene match. The CDR3 runs to 15 residues. Germline V gene sequence: CDR1 KGHSH, CDR2 LQKENI. In DNA form, the CDR3 reads TGTGCCAGCTCACAAAAGCTAGCGGGTCAAAATGAGCAGTTCTTC. It specifies CASSQKLAGQNEQFF.

The chain couples TRBV7-9 to TRBJ1-4, with D tentatively TRBD1 (6 bases). With 5 bases removed from V and 6 bases from J, the gap between germline ends came to 13 bases. Germline V CDR1 and CDR2: SEHNR, FQNEAQ (reference sequence). The CDR3 has 14 amino acids. CDR3 in amino acids: CASSTQGLYEKLFF. DNA of the CDR3: TGTGCCAGCAGCACACAGGGTCTGTATGAAAAACTGTTTTTT. The variable domain in full, completed from reference TRBV7-9 and TRBJ1-4, reads DTGVSQNPRHKITKRGQNVTFRCDPISEHNRLYWYRQTLGQGPEFLTYFQNEAQLEKSRLLSDRFSAERPKGSFSTLEIQRTEQGDSAMYLCASSTQGLYEKLFFGSGTQLSVL.

The chain recombines TRBV4-1 with TRBJ1-6; a possible D gene is TRBD1 (6 bases). Germline V gene lookup returns CDR1 MGHRA and CDR2 YSYEKL. V was cut by 0 bases and J by 0 bases, with 21 bases left in between. CDR3 length: 21 residues. The DNA of the CDR3 is TGCGCCAGCAGCCAAGACTCAACAGGGACCGCTCGATACTCCTATAATTCACCCCTCCACTTT. Its translation: CASSQDSTGTARYSYNSPLHF.

The CDR3 region has the DNA TGTGCCAGCAGTTACTCCTCGACAGGCGGAAACATTCAGTACTTC. Translating gives CASSYSSTGGNIQYF. The chain links TRBV6-5 to TRBJ2-4, with a tentative D call TRBD1 (6 bases). In germline, CDR1 is MNHEY, CDR2 SVGAGI. Trimming left V 0 bases short and J 6 bases short, with 12 bases between. The length of the CDR3 is 15 residues.